The T cell receptor (beta chain) described here comes from a study of monozygotic twins with inflammatory bowel disease. Germline-derived CDR1 and CDR2 are KGHDR and SFDVKD. The CDR3 runs 12 residues. Each CDR3 protein gets one entry in TCRdb, which reprocessed the 5' RACE reads and gives no DNA. This table holds about 85,000 distinct CDR3 sequences. The chain joins TRBV24-1 to TRBJ2-3. This TCR was sampled from a human donor with ulcerative colitis or Crohn's disease, or a healthy co-twin of an affected twin (not recorded which). The specimen sequenced was blood. The chain's CDR3 is CATSDDGHTQYF.